This T cell receptor (beta chain) is drawn from a study of blood T cell repertoires in COVID-19. The table came from immunoSEQ multiplex PCR; TCRdb's copy has only in-frame clones and leaves some out. Altogether under 60,000 clones are present, approximately 89% being singletons, with the ten largest covering 10% to 15%. This receptor was taken from a human donor with active COVID-19. The donor label of this sample is uncertain. What was sequenced was peripheral blood.

CDR3 amino acids: CAWSDGRTGLGSPLHF. The DNA for the CDR3 is TGTGCCTGGAGTGACGGACGGACAGGCTTGGGGTCACCCCTCCACTTT. This rearrangement joins TRBV30 to TRBJ1-6; 7 bases agree with TRBD1. Germline CDR1 GTSNPN, CDR2 SVGIG (reference sequence). Losses at the gene ends were 1 base for V and 10 bases for J; bases not matched to a gene: 13. CDR3 length equals 16 residues.